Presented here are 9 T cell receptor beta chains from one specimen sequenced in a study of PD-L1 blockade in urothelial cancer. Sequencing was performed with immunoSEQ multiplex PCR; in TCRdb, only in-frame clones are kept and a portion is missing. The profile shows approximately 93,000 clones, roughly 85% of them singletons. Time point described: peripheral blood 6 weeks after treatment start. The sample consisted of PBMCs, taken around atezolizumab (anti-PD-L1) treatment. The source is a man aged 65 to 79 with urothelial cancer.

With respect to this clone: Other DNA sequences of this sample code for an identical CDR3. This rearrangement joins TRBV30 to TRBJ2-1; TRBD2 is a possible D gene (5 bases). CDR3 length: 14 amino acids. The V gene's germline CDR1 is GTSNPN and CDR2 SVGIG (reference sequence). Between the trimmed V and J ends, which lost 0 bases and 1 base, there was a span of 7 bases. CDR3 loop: CAWSVGGSYNEQFF. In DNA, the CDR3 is TGTGCCTGGAGTGTAGGCGGGTCCTACAATGAGCAGTTCTTC.

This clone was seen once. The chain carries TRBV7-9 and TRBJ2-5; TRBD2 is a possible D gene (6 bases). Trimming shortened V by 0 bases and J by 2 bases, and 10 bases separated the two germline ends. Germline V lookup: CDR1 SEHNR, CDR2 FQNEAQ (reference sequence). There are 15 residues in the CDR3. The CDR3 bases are TGTGCCAGCAGCTTAGCCGGGGGAATACAAGAGACCCAGTACTTC. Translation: CASSLAGGIQETQYF. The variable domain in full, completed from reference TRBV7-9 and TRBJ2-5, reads DTGVSQNPRHKITKRGQNVTFRCDPISEHNRLYWYRQTLGQGPEFLTYFQNEAQLEKSRLLSDRFSAERPKGSFSTLEIQRTEQGDSAMYLCASSLAGGIQETQYFGPGTRLLVL.

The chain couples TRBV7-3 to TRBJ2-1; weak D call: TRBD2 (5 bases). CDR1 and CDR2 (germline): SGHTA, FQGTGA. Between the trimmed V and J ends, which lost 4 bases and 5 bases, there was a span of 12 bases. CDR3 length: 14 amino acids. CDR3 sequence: CASSWTDGDNEQFF. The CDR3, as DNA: TGTGCCAGCAGCTGGACTGACGGAGACAATGAGCAGTTCTTC.

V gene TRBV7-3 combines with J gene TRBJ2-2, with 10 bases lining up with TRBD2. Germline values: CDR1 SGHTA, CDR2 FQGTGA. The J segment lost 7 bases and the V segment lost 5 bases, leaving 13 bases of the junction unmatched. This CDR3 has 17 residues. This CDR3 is CASSPLGASGSNGELFF. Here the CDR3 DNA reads TGTGCCAGCAGCCCCCTCGGGGCTAGCGGGAGTAACGGGGAGCTGTTTTTT.

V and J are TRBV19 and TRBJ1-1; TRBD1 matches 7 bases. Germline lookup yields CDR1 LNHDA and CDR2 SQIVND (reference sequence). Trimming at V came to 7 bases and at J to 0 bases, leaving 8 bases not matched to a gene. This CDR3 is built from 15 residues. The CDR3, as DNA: TGTGCCAGTACGAGGACAGGAATTATGAACACTGAAGCTTTCTTT. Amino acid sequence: CASTRTGIMNTEAFF.

The CDR3 loop reads CASRRETENSPLHF. In DNA, the CDR3 is TGCGCCAGCAGGAGGGAAACTGAGAATTCACCCCTCCACTTT. The V gene is TRBV5-1, the J gene TRBJ1-6; D remains unclear. CDR1 SGHRS and CDR2 YFSETQ come from the germline V gene. The CDR3 has 14 residues. V lost 5 bases and J lost 7, with 13 bases in between.

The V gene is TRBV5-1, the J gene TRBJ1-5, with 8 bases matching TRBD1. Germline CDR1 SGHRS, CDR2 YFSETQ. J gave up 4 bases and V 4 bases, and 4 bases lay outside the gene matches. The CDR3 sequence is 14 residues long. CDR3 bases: TGCGCCAGCAGCGTGGACAGGGAAAATCAGCCCCAGCATTTT. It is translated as CASSVDRENQPQHF.

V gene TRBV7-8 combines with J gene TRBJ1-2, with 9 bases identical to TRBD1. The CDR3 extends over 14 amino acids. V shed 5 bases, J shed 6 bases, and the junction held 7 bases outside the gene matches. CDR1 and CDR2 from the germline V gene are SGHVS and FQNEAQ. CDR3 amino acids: CASSLDRGGDGYTF. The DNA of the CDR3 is TGTGCCAGCAGCCTCGACAGGGGGGGAGATGGCTACACCTTC. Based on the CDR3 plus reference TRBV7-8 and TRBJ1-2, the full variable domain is GAGVSQSPRYKVAKRGQDVALRCDPISGHVSLFWYQQALGQGPEFLTYFQNEAQLDKSGLPSDRFFAERPEGSVSTLKIQRTQQEDSAVYLCASSLDRGGDGYTFGSGTRLTVV.

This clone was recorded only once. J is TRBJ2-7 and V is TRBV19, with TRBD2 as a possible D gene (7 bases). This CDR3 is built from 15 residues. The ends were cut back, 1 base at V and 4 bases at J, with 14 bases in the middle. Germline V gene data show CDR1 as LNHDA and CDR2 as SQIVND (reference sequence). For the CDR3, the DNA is TGTGCCAGTAGTATAGGCCTCAGGGGAGGGTACGAGCAGTACTTC. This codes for CASSIGLRGGYEQYF.